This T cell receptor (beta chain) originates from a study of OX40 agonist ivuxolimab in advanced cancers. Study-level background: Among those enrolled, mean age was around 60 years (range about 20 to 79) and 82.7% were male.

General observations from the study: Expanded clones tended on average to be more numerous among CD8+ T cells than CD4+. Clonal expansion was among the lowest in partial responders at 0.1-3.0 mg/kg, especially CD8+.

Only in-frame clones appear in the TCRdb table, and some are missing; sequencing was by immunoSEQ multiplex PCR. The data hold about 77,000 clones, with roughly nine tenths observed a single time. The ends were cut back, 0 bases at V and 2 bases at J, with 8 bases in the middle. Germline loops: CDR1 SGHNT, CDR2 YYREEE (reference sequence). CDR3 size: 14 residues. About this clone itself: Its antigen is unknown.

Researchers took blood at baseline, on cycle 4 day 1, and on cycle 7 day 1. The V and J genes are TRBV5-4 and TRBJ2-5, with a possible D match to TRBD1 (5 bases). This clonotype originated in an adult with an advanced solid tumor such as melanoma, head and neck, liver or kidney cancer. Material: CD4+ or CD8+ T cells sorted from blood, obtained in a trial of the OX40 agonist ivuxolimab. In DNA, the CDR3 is TGTGCCAGCAGCTTGGGACAGACACAAGAGACCCAGTACTTC. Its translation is CASSLGQTQETQYF.